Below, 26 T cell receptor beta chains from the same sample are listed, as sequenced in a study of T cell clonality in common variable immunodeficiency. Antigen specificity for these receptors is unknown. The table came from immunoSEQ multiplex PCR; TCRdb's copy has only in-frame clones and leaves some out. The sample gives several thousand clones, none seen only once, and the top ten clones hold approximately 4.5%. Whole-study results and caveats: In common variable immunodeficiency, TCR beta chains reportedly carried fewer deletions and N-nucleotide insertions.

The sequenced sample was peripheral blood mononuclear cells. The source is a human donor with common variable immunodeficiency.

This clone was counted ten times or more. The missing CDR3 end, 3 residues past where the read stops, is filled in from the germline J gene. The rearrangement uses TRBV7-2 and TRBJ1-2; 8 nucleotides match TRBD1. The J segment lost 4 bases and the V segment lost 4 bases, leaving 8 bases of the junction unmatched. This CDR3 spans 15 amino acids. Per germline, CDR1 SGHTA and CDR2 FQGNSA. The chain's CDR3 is CASSSTGGAFYGYTF. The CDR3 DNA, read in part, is TGTGCCAGCAGCTCAACAGGGGGTGCGTTCTATGGC. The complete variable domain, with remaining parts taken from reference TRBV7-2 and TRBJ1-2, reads GAGVSQSPSNKVTEKGKDVELRCDPISGHTALYWYRQSLGQGLEFLIYFQGNSAPDKSGLPSDRFSAERTGGSVSTLTIQRTQQEDSAVYLCASSSTGGAFYGYTFGSGTRLTVV.

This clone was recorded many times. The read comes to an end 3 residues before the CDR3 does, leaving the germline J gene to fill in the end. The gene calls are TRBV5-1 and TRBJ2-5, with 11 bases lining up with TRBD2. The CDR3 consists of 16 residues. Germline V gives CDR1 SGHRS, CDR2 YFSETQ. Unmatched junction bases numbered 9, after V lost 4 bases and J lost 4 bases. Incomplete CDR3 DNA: TGCGCCAGCAGCGGAACCTCTAGCGGGGGGTCAGAGACC. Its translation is CASSGTSSGGSET. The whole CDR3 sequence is CASSGTSSGGSETQYF.

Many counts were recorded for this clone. Partial CDR3 DNA: TGTGCCAGTACCGACCATAGCGGGATTCCTACAGATACG. Amino acids: CASTDHSGIPTDT. The entire CDR3 is CASTDHSGIPTDTQYF. This chain links TRBV19 with TRBJ2-3, with TRBD2 matching over 8 bases. The read terminates 3 residues before the CDR3 end, so the remaining end is supplied by the germline J gene. V gave up 7 bases and J gave up 3 bases; unmatched junction bases: 12. This CDR3 is 16 amino acids long. The germline gives CDR1 LNHDA, CDR2 SQIVND (reference sequence).

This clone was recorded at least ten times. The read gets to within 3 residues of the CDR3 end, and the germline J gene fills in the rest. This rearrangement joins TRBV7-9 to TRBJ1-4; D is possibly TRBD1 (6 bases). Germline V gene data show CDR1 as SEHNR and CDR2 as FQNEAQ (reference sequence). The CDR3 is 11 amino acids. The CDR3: CASSYTGILFF. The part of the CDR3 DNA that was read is TGTGCCAGCAGCTACACAGGGATA.

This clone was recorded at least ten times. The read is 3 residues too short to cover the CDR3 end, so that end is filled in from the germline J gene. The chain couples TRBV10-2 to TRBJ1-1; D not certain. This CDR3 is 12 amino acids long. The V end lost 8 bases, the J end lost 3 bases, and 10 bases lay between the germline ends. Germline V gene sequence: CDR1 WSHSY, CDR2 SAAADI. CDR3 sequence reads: CASSLRYTEAFF. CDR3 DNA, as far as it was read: TGCGCCAGCTCTCTCCGGTACACTGAA.

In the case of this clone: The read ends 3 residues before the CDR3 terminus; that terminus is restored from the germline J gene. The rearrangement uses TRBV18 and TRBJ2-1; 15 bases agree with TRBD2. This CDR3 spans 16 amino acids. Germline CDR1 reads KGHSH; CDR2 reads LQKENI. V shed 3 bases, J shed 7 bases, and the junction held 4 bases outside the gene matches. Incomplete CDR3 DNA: TGTGCCAGCTCACCTTGGGGACTAGCGGGAGGTAATGAG. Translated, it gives CASSPWGLAGGNE. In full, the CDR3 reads CASSPWGLAGGNEQFF.

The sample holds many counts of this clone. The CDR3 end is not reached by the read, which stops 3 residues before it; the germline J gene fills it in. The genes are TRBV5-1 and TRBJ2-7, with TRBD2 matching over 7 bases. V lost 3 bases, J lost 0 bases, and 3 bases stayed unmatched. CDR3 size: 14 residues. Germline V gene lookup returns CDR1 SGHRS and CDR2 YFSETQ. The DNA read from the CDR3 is TGCGCCAGCAGCTCCCGGGACTACTCCTACGAG. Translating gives CASSSRDYSYE. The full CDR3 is CASSSRDYSYEQYF.

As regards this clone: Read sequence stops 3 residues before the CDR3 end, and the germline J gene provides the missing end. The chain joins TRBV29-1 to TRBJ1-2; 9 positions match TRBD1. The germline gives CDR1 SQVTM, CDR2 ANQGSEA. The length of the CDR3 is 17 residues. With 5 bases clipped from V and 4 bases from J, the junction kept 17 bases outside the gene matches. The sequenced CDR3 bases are TGCAGCGTTCGCTGGGGGGGACAGGGAGCTTCTGTCTATGGC. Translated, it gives CSVRWGGQGASVYG. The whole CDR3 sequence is CSVRWGGQGASVYGYTF. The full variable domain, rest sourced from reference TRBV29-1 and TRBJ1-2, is SAVISQKPSRDICQRGTSLTIQCQVDSQVTMMFWYRQQPGQSLTLIATANQGSEATYESGFVIDKFPISRPNLTFSTLTVSNMSPEDSSIYLCSVRWGGQGASVYGYTFGSGTRLTVV.

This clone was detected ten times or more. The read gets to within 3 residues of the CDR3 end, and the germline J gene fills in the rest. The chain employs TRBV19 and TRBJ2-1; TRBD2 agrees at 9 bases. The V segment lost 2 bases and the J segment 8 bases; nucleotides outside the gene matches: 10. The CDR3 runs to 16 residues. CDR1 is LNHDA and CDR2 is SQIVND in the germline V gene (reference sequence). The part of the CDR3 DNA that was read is TGTGCCAGTAGTATAAATAGAAATAGCGGGGGTGATGAG. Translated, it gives CASSINRNSGGDE. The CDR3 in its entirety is CASSINRNSGGDEQFF.

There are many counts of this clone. The CDR3 here is CASSLDLNQPQHF. The covered CDR3 bases are TGTGCCAGCAGCTTAGATCTCAATCAGCCC. J is TRBJ1-5 and V is TRBV11-2; D ambiguous. Read data end 3 residues before the CDR3 end; the end is taken from the germline J gene. This CDR3 spans 13 amino acids. Trimming removed 0 bases at V and 3 bases at J, with 3 bases between. The germline gives CDR1 SGHAT, CDR2 FQNNGV.

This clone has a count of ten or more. The CDR3 here is CSVPGQNTDTQYF. The DNA read from the CDR3 is TGCAGCGTTCCGGGACAGAACACAGATACG. The V and J genes are TRBV29-1 and TRBJ2-3; 7 bases line up with TRBD1. Read sequence stops 3 residues before the CDR3 end, and the germline J gene provides the missing end. This CDR3 comprises 13 residues. Germline values: CDR1 SQVTM, CDR2 ANQGSEA. V shed 5 bases and J 2 bases; nucleotides not matched to a gene: 4.

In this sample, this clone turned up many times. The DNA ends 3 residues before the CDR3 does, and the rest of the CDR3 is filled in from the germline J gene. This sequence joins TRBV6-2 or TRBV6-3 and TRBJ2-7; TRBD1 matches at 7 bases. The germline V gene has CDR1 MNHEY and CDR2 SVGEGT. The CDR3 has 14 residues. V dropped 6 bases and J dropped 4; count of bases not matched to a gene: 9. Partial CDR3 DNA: TGTGCCAGCAGCACAAACCAGGGGGAATACGAG. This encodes CASSTNQGEYE. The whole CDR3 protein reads CASSTNQGEYEQYF.

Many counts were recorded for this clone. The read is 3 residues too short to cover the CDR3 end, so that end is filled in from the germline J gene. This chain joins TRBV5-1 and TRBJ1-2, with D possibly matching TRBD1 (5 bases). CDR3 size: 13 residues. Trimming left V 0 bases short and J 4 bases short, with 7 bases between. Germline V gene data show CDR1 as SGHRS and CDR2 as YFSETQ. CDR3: CASSLEGAYGYTF. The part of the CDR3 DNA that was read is TGCGCCAGCAGCTTGGAAGGGGCCTATGGC.

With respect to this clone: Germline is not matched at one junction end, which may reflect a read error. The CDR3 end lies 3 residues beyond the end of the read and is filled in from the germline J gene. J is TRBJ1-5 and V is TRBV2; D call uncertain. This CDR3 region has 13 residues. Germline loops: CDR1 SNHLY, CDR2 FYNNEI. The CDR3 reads CASETGGKQPQHF. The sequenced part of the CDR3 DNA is TGTGCCAGCGAGACCGGCGGCAAGCAGCCC. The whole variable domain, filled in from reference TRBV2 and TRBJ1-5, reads EPEVTQTPSHQVTQMGQEVILRCVPISNHLYFYWYRQILGQKVEFLVSFYNNEISEKSEIFDDQFSVERPDGSNFTLKIRSTKLEDSAMYFCASETGGKQPQHFGDGTRLSIL.

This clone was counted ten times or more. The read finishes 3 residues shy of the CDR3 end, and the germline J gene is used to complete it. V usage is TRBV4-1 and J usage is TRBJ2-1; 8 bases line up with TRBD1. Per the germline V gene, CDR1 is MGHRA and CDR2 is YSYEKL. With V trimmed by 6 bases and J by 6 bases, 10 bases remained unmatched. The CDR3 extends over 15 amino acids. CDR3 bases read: TGCGCCAGCAGTCAGGGGGCACGATCAATCAATGAG. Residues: CASSQGARSINE. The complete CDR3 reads CASSQGARSINEQFF.

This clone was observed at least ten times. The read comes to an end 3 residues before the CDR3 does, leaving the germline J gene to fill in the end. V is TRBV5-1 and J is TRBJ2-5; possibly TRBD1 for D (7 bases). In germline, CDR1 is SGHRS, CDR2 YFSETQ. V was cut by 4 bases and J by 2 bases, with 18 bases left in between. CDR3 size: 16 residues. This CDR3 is CASSGGWTGGQETQYF. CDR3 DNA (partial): TGCGCCAGCAGCGGAGGGTGGACAGGTGGACAAGAGACC.

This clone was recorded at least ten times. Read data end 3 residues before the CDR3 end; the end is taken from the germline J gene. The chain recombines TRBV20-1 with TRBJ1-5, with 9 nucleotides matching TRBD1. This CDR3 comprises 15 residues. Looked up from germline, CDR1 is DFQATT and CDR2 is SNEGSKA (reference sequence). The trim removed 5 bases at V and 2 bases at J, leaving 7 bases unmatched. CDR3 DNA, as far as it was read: TGCAGTGCTCGCACGGACAGGGGAGGCAATCAGCCC. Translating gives CSARTDRGGNQP. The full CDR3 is CSARTDRGGNQPQHF.

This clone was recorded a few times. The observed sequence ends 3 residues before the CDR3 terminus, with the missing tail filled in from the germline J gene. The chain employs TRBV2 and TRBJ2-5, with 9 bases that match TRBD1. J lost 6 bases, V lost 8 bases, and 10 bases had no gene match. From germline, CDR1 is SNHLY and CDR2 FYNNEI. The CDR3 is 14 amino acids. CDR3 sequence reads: CASRKDRGDKTQYF. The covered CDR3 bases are TGTGCCAGCCGGAAAGACAGGGGGGATAAGACC.

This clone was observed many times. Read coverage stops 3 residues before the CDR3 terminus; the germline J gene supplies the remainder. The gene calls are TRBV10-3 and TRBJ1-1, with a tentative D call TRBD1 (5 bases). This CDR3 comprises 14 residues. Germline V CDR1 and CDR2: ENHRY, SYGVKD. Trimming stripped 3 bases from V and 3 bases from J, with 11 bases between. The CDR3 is CAISEGGVDTEAFF. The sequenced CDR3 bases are TGTGCCATCAGTGAAGGAGGGGTCGACACTGAA.

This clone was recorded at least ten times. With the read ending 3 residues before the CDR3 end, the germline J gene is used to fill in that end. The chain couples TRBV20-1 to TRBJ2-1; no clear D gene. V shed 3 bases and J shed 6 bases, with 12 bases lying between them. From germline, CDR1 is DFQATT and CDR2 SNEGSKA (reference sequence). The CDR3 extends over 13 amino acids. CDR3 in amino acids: CSASSSVFNEQFF. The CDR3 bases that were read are TGCAGTGCTAGTTCGTCCGTTTTCAATGAG.

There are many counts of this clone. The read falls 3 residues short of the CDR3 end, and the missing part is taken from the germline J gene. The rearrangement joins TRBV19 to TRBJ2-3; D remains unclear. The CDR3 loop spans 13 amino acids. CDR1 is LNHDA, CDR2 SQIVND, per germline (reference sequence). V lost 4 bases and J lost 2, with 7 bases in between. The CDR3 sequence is CASSSQSTDTQYF. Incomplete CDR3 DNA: TGTGCCAGTAGTAGTCAGTCCACAGATACG. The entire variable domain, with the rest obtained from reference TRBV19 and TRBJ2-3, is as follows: DGGITQSPKYLFRKEGQNVTLSCEQNLNHDAMYWYRQDPGQGLRLIYYSQIVNDFQKGDIAEGYSVSREKKESFPLTVTSAQKNPTAFYLCASSSQSTDTQYFGPGTRLTVL.

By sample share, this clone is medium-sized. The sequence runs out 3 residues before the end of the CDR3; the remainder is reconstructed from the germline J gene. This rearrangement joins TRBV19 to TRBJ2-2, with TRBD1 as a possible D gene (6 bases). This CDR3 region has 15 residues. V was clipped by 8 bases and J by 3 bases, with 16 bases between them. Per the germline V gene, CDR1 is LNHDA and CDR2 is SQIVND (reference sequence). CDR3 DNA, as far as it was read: TGTGCCAGTGTTTCGGACAGCCAATACACCGGGGAG. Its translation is CASVSDSQYTGE. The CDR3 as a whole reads CASVSDSQYTGELFF.

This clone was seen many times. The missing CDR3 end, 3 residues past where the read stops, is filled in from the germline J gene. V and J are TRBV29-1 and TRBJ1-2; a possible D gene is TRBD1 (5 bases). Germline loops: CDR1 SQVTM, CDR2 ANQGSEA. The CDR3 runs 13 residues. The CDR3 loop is CSVEGGGAGGYTF. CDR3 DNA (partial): TGCAGCGTTGAAGGAGGAGGGGCGGGGGGC.

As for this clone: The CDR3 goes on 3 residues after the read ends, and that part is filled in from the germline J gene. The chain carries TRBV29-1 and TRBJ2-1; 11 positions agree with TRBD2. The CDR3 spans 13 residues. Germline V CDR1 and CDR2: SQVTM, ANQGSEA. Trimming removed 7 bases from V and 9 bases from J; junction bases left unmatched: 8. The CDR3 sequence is CSAVAGGVGEQFF. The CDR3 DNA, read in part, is TGCAGCGCTGTAGCGGGGGGGGTGGGTGAG.

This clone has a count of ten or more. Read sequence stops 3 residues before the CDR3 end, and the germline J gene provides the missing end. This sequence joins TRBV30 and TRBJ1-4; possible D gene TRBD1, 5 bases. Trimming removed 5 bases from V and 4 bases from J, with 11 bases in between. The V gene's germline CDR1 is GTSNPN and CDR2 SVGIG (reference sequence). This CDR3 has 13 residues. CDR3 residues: CAWAQGGNEKLFF. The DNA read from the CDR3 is TGTGCCTGGGCCCAGGGAGGTAATGAAAAA.

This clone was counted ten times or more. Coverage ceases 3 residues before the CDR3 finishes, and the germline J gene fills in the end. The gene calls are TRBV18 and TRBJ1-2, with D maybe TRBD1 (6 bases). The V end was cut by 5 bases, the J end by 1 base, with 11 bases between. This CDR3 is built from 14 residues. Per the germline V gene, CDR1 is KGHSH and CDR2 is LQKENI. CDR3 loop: CASSIGQLNYGYTF. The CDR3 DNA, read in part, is TGTGCCAGCTCAATCGGACAGCTTAACTATGGC.